One and the same sample provided the 14 T cell receptor beta chains below, sequenced in a study of PD-1 blockade in classical Hodgkin lymphoma. The table came from immunoSEQ multiplex PCR; TCRdb's copy has only in-frame clones and leaves some out. Of about 39,000 clones detected, about 77% appear once; the ten largest clones hold 37%. As to time point: cycle 4 day 1 (C4D1), after around six weeks of nivolumab. In every patient, relapse followed autologous stem cell transplantation, while exposure to brentuximab vedotin differed. Sequencing used peripheral blood mononuclear cells (PBMCs), obtained before the fourth cycle of nivolumab. The receptors shown here come from a human donor with classical Hodgkin lymphoma.

This chain uses TRBV5-6 with TRBJ1-2; 8 bases fit TRBD1. Germline-derived CDR1 and CDR2 are SGHDT and YYEEEE. V lost 4 bases and J lost 7; bases outside the gene matches: 24. This CDR3 is 19 amino acids long. The CDR3 DNA is TGTGCCAGCAGCCCGAAAGCCCCGGACAGGGCCCTCCGCCTCAGTGGCTACACCTTC. As protein: CASSPKAPDRALRLSGYTF.

The CDR3 DNA reads TGTGCTAGTGGTTTAGACAGTGCCACTGAAGCTTTCTTT. This gives the protein CASGLDSATEAFF. This chain uses TRBV12-5 with TRBJ1-1, with D tentatively TRBD1 (5 bases). There are 13 residues in the CDR3. Per germline, CDR1 LGHNT and CDR2 FRNRAP. The V and J ends lost 3 bases and 4 bases respectively, with 9 bases between them.

V usage is TRBV9 and J usage is TRBJ2-7, with D perhaps matching TRBD2 (5 bases). Germline V gene sequence: CDR1 SGDLS, CDR2 YYNGEE. The CDR3 loop spans 14 amino acids. With 0 bases removed from V and 6 bases from J, the gap between germline ends came to 13 bases. Written as DNA, the CDR3 is TGTGCCAGCAGCGTAGCTTCAGGAGGCTCCGAGCAGTACTTC. Its protein product is CASSVASGGSEQYF.

This clone was counted only a few times. The rearrangement links TRBV19 to TRBJ2-6, with 8 bases aligning to TRBD1. CDR1 is LNHDA and CDR2 is SQIVND in the germline V gene (reference sequence). CDR3 length equals 16 residues. Trimming removed 8 bases from V and 0 bases from J; junction bases left unmatched: 6. The CDR3 coding sequence is TGTGCCAGTGGGACAGGAGACCTCTCTGGGGCCAACGTCCTGACTTTC. This codes for CASGTGDLSGANVLTF.

This clone was seen a few times. This chain links TRBV7-2 with TRBJ2-2, with D perhaps TRBD2 (6 bases). Trimming stripped 5 bases from V and 0 bases from J, with 10 bases between. Germline CDR1 and CDR2: SGHTA and FQGNSA. The length of the CDR3 is 15 residues. The DNA of the CDR3 is TGTGCCAGCAGCGGATCGGGAGCGAACACCGGGGAGCTGTTTTTT. Its protein is CASSGSGANTGELFF.

With respect to this clone: The same CDR3 is also encoded by other DNA sequences in this sample. The V gene is TRBV5-1, the J gene TRBJ1-2, with D possibly TRBD1 on 5 matching bases. The CDR3 has 14 residues. V was cut by 0 bases and J by 8 bases, with 14 bases left in between. From germline, CDR1 is SGHRS and CDR2 YFSETQ. CDR3: CASSLGQGSGGYTF. DNA of the CDR3: TGCGCCAGCAGCTTGGGCCAGGGAAGCGGCGGCTACACCTTC.

The chain uses TRBV7-7 and TRBJ2-5, with a tentative D call TRBD1 (6 bases). The CDR3 totals 14 residues. Germline values: CDR1 SSHAT, CDR2 FNYEAQ (reference sequence). Trimming stripped 2 bases from V and 4 bases from J, with 11 bases between. For the CDR3, the DNA is TGTGCCAGCAGCTTAACCGGGACACCAGAGACCCAGTACTTC. It codes for CASSLTGTPETQYF.

This clone was counted only a few times. The chain links TRBV30 to TRBJ2-2, with TRBD1 as a possible D gene (6 bases). V was pared by 2 bases and J by 4 bases, with 14 bases between. Germline CDR1 reads GTSNPN; CDR2 reads SVGIG (reference sequence). This CDR3 comprises 15 residues. CDR3 residues: CAWSSLGASTGELFF. CDR3 nucleotides: TGTGCCTGGAGTAGTCTGGGGGCTAGCACCGGGGAGCTGTTTTTT.

The V gene is TRBV28, the J gene TRBJ1-1; D not certain. V was cut by 7 bases and J by 5 bases, with 8 bases left in between. The CDR3 is 11 residues long. The germline V gene has CDR1 MDHEN and CDR2 SYDVKM. As DNA, the CDR3 is TGTGCCAGCATGAGGGTTACTGAAGCTTTCTTT. Protein sequence: CASMRVTEAFF.

This chain joins TRBV27 and TRBJ1-1; D possibly corresponds to TRBD1 (6 bases). Germline V lookup: CDR1 MNHEY, CDR2 SMNVEV (reference sequence). Trimming shortened V by 2 bases and J by 6 bases, and 13 bases separated the two germline ends. This CDR3 contains 14 residues. CDR3: CASSLERGGAEAFF. Here the CDR3 DNA reads TGTGCCAGCAGTTTAGAAAGAGGGGGAGCTGAAGCTTTCTTT.

This chain connects TRBV6-1 to TRBJ1-2; D gene unclear. Trimming took off 6 bases at V and 4 bases at J, with 12 bases between the two ends. The V gene's germline CDR1 is MNHNS and CDR2 SASEGT. The CDR3 loop spans 13 amino acids. The CDR3 DNA sequence: TGTGCCAGCAGCTTACAGTTGGGCTATGGCTACACCTTC. It encodes CASSLQLGYGYTF.

V and J are TRBV7-2 and TRBJ2-1, with TRBD2 identical over 11 bases. The junction had 10 bases not matched to a gene; V was cut back by 5 bases and J by 10 bases. The CDR3 loop spans 15 amino acids. CDR1 and CDR2 (germline): SGHTA, FQGNSA. CDR3 protein: CASSPTSGGLREQFF. CDR3 DNA: TGTGCCAGCAGCCCCACTAGCGGGGGACTCAGGGAGCAGTTCTTC.

The V call is TRBV28, the J call TRBJ2-4; TRBD2 is a possible D gene (6 bases). Trimming left V 5 bases short and J 1 base short, with 12 bases between. CDR3 length: 15 residues. CDR1 and CDR2 from the germline V gene are MDHEN and SYDVKM. For the CDR3, the DNA is TGTGCCAGCAGTATTGGAGGGCAGGCCAAAAACATTCAGTACTTC. Translation: CASSIGGQAKNIQYF. Together with reference TRBV28 and TRBJ2-4, the CDR3 gives the full variable domain: DVKVTQSSRYLVKRTGEKVFLECVQDMDHENMFWYRQDPGLGLRLIYFSYDVKMKEKGDIPEGYSVSREKKERFSLILESASTNQTSMYLCASSIGGQAKNIQYFGAGTRLSVL.

V and J are TRBV9 and TRBJ2-3, with D possibly being TRBD1 (5 bases). The V end was cut by 0 bases, the J end by 3 bases, with 5 bases between. The CDR3 length is 13 residues. CDR1 and CDR2 from the germline V gene are SGDLS and YYNGEE. As DNA, the CDR3 is TGTGCCAGCAGCGTAGGACAGACAGATACGCAGTATTTT. Amino acids: CASSVGQTDTQYF.